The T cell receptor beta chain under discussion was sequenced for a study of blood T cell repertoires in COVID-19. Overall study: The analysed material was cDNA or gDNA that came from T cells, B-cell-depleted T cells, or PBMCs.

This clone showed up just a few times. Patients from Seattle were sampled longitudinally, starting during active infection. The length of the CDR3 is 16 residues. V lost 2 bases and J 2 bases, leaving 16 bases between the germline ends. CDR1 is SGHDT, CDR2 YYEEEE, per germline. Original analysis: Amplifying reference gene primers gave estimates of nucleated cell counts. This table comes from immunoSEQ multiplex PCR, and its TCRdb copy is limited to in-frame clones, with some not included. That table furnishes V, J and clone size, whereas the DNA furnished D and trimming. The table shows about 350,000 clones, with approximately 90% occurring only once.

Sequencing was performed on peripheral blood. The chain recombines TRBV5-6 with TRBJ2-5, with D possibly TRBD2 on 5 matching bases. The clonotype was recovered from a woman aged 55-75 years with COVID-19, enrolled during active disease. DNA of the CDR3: TGTGCCAGCAGCTTTAGCAGGTGGGGAGAACAAGAGACCCAGTACTTC. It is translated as CASSFSRWGEQETQYF. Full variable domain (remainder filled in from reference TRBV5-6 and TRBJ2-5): DAGVTQSPTHLIKTRGQQVTLRCSPKSGHDTVSWYQQALGQGPQFIFQYYEEEERQRGNFPDRFSGHQFPNYSSELNVNALLLGDSALYLCASSFSRWGEQETQYFGPGTRLLVL.